The source of this TCR beta chain is a study of blood T cell repertoires in COVID-19. Study-level background: PBMCs, B-cell-depleted T cells, or T cells were the source of the cDNA or gDNA that made up the material.

Participants were aged roughly 18 to 89 years from around 25 US areas. Allocation to cohorts depended on clinical history reported by the participants. As originally analysed: By means of reference gene primer amplification, nucleated cell counts were estimated. Profiled with immunoSEQ multiplex PCR; TCRdb holds only in-frame clones, not every one. That table is the source of V, J and clone size, and D and trimming were worked out from the DNA. The sample consists of a few hundred thousand clones, about nine tenths of them appearing once. Germline assignment: CDR1 SEHNR and CDR2 FQNEAQ (reference sequence). Trimming left V 2 bases short and J 6 bases short, with 10 bases between. This CDR3 contains 13 residues.

The sequenced sample was PBMCs or T cells enriched from blood (not recorded which). The sequence derives from a human donor in a cohort exposed to, infected with or recovered from COVID-19 (not recorded which). The donor label of this sample is uncertain. The genes are TRBV7-9 and TRBJ1-2; D is unclear. The CDR3 DNA reads as TGTGCCAGCAGCTTACACGACCGGGATGGCTACACCTTC. Encoded protein: CASSLHDRDGYTF.